Sequencing of this T cell receptor beta chain was carried out in a study of cytomegalovirus exposure and HLA in healthy donors. 60 Vbeta and 13 Jbeta primers were used in PCR. Produced via immunoSEQ multiplex PCR; TCRdb's table is partial and in-frame only. The sample lists approximately 99,000 clones, 55% to 80% seen once, with roughly 3.5% in the top ten. This clone was detected only a few times. The TCR sequence derives from a man aged 40-49 years in good health and CMV-seronegative. Source material: PBMCs.

This CDR3 is CASRWTSGVGETQYF. The DNA of the CDR3 is TGTGCCAGCAGGTGGACTAGCGGGGTGGGGGAGACCCAGTACTTC. This chain connects TRBV7-2 to TRBJ2-5; 12 bases are shared with TRBD2. V lost 6 bases, J lost 5 bases, and 7 bases stayed unmatched. This CDR3 has 15 residues. Looked up from germline, CDR1 is SGHTA and CDR2 is FQGNSA.